This is a list of T cell receptor beta chains from one sample in a study of cytomegalovirus exposure and HLA in healthy donors. The repertoire was sequenced with immunoSEQ multiplex PCR; TCRdb's copy has only in-frame clones and lacks some. The sample holds more than 90,000 clones, about 82% seen once. Sequencing was carried out using PBMCs. The receptor source for this set is a man between 18 and 35 years old in good health and CMV-seronegative. CDR3s include the opening cysteine and the closing phenylalanine or tryptophan. The D gene is left open where the match is weak. Clone size is shown for a subset of rows, as once, few, many or a class of expanded clone.

V	D	J	size	CDR3	DNA
TRBV29-1	TRBD2	TRBJ2-1	.	CSVQREFQSYNEQFF	TGCAGCGTCCAGCGGGAGTTTCAATCCTACAATGAGCAGTTCTTC
TRBV6-5	.	TRBJ1-3	.	CASSYSFASGNTIYF	TGTGCCAGCAGTTACTCATTCGCTAGTGGAAACACCATATATTTT
TRBV29-1	TRBD1	TRBJ2-2	.	CSVDTGEKYTGELFF	TGCAGCGTTGATACAGGGGAAAAGTACACCGGGGAGCTGTTTTTT
TRBV2	.	TRBJ2-5	.	CASRSGGGTETQYF	TGTGCCAGCCGGTCCGGTGGGGGCACCGAGACCCAGTACTTC
TRBV5-1	TRBD1	TRBJ1-6	.	CASSLAKDRGDSPLHF	TGCGCCAGCAGCTTGGCCAAGGACAGGGGTGATTCACCCCTCCACTTT
TRBV30	.	TRBJ2-3	.	CAWSVRTASTDTQYF	TGTGCCTGGAGTGTTAGGACAGCTAGCACAGATACGCAGTATTTT
TRBV23-1	.	TRBJ1-5	.	CASSQWGQGKGNQPQHF	TGCGCCAGCAGTCAATGGGGTCAGGGGAAGGGCAATCAGCCCCAGCATTTT
TRBV6-6	.	TRBJ2-3	.	CASTPDSYTDTQYF	TGTGCCAGCACTCCCGACTCCTACACAGATACGCAGTATTTT
TRBV27	TRBD2	TRBJ2-1	.	CASSLAGGHNEQFF	TGTGCCAGCAGCTTAGCGGGAGGTCACAATGAGCAGTTCTTC
TRBV6-5	TRBD1	TRBJ1-1	.	CASSNRQGGRTEAFF	TGTGCCAGCAGTAATAGACAGGGAGGCCGCACTGAAGCTTTCTTT
TRBV30	.	TRBJ1-1	.	CAWAPRNTEAFF	TGTGCCTGGGCCCCGAGGAACACTGAAGCTTTCTTT
TRBV9	.	TRBJ2-7	.	CASSVAAESYEQYF	TGTGCCAGCAGCGTAGCAGCGGAATCCTACGAGCAGTACTTC
TRBV7-9	TRBD1	TRBJ1-3	.	CASSARDRDFSSGNTIYF	TGTGCCAGCAGCGCGCGGGACAGAGACTTCAGCTCTGGAAACACCATATATTTT
TRBV7-6	.	TRBJ1-1	.	CASNDGTLHTEAFF	TGTGCCAGCAACGACGGGACACTTCACACTGAAGCTTTCTTT
TRBV2	TRBD1	TRBJ1-5	.	CASSRGQDFNQPQHF	TGTGCCAGCAGTAGGGGACAGGACTTCAATCAGCCCCAGCATTTT
TRBV5-4	TRBD1	TRBJ2-5	.	CASSSRQGQETQYF	TGTGCCAGCAGCTCCCGACAGGGGCAAGAGACCCAGTACTTC
TRBV9	.	TRBJ2-7	few	CASSVRAGPSYEQYF	TGTGCCAGCAGCGTAAGAGCGGGCCCGTCCTACGAGCAGTACTTC
TRBV15	TRBD1	TRBJ1-4	.	CATSRRGTGGGEKLFF	TGTGCCACCAGCCGTCGGGGAACAGGGGGGGGTGAAAAACTGTTTTTT
TRBV6-5	.	TRBJ1-4	.	CASSYGQDNEKLFF	TGTGCCAGCAGTTACGGGCAGGATAATGAAAAACTGTTTTTT
TRBV15	.	TRBJ1-1	.	CATSREMGGSNTEAFF	TGTGCCACCAGCAGAGAGATGGGAGGTTCGAACACTGAAGCTTTCTTT
TRBV6-6	TRBD1	TRBJ1-2	.	CASSRQGDGYTF	TGTGCCAGCAGCAGACAGGGTGATGGCTACACCTTC
TRBV5-1	TRBD2	TRBJ2-1	.	CASSLSPGTSTEQFF	TGCGCCAGCAGCTTGAGCCCGGGGACTAGCACTGAGCAGTTCTTC